This T cell receptor (beta chain) is drawn from a study of T cells in Graves' hyperthyroidism and ophthalmopathy (dated by TCRdb to between 2019 and 2020). For context, the study as a whole: Peripheral blood was sampled at the time of initial diagnosis, prior to any treatment. For training and testing, the approximately 92 patients in the discovery cohort were randomly divided in a 7:3 ratio. Once sampling was done, hyperthyroidism patients were given methimazole at a starting dose of 30 mg daily, whereas ophthalmopathy patients were given high-dose intravenous methylprednisolone. TCR V-J signatures able to tell the groups apart were searched for in a discovery cohort of approximately 95 patients, of whom 43 had Graves' ophthalmopathy and 57 had stable Graves' hyperthyroidism. In six Graves' hyperthyroidism patients, the study also compared T-cell repertoires from thyroid tissue with T-cell repertoires from blood. The paper describes TCR Vbeta CDR3 sequencing of about 140 peripheral blood samples, made up of some 40 ophthalmopathy patients, 70 to 75 hyperthyroidism patients and roughly 17 progressor patients. Prospective prediction of ophthalmopathy was tested in an independent validation cohort consisting of 18 hyperthyroidism patients and over 15 patients who later progressed to ophthalmopathy.

This clonotype was observed many times. Its binding antigen is unknown. No much larger clonotype is one base removed from it; base qualities were not supplied. Stable Graves' hyperthyroidism was defined as no progression to ophthalmopathy during 18 months of follow-up. The hyperthyroidism patients were between 18 and 65 years old and newly diagnosed, with a disease duration of less than 2 months. The study excluded patients with uncontrolled infections, other autoimmune diseases, pregnancy or lactation. Clinical symptoms, serum thyroxine and TRAb, thyroid ultrasound, and orbital computed tomography formed the basis for the diagnoses. Ficoll-Paque density gradient centrifugation was used to isolate PBMCs from 8 to 10 ml of fresh peripheral blood. Total RNA was extracted using Trizol reagent, and RNA quality was assessed on an Agilent 2100 Bioanalyzer. The TCR beta CDR3 regions were amplified from RNA transcripts. The TCR CDR3 was subjected to a first round of RT-PCR using the HTBI primer set and the Qiagen OneStep RT-PCR kit. Libraries were constructed in a second round of multiplex PCR, after which size selection and purification were performed. Paired-end sequencing of the libraries was performed with 100 bp reads on an Illumina HiSeq2000. In the original analysis: SOAPnuke was used to process the raw data, throwing out any read that contained adapters or uncalled bases, had a mean Phred below 15, or lacked an exact constant-primer or identifier match. COPE v1.2.5 was used to merge high-quality paired reads, and clonotypes were defined as unique nucleotide sequences. MiTCR v1.1 was used to align clonotypes to the IMGT TRBV, TRBD and TRBJ reference segments. Only V-J combinations with frequency above 0.0001, covering approximately 99% of repertoires, were analysed. A TCS score was defined as the ratio of F50 (clonal expansion) to E x V (chaos), with BLOSUM62-based TCRdist applied between CDR3 peptides within each V-J. Welch's t-statistics and random forest reduced around 550 V-J features to about 13, which were used in a naive Bayes classifier (R e1071). TCRdb trimmed public reads at Q25 via fastp, called clones via MiXCR and kept in-frame beta chains. Each CDR3 protein gets just one entry, which takes the most common genes and DNA from the rows behind it. In this record, the V and J calls reflect TCRdb's handling and not the investigators' own analysis. The sample table holds about 740,000 distinct CDR3 sequences, of which around 15% were seen once. The top ten clonotypes cover approximately 10% of the sample.

General findings and caveats noted by the study authors: In validation, the model predicted progression to ophthalmopathy with around 71% sensitivity and over 72% specificity, a median of around six months before onset. A 13 V-J signature model separated ophthalmopathy from stable hyperthyroidism, with about 90% sensitivity and about 81% specificity in cross-validation and 80%/75% in testing. Sample size was not statistically predetermined, and investigators were not blinded to group allocation. Most expanded thyroid clonotypes (frequency above 0.001) were also detected in blood, a finding suggesting that blood repertoires may reflect thyroid immune responses.

Sequenced material: blood. The receptor's source is a woman in her late teens or twenties with Graves' hyperthyroidism.

The CDR3 reads as follows: CASSVEAWNTEAFF. In nucleotide form, the sequence is TGTGCCAGCAGCGTAGAAGCTTGGAACACTGAAGCTTTCTTT. The rearranged chain carries TRBV9 and TRBJ1-1; the D gene cannot be named for sure. Trimming costs V 0 bases and J 1 base, and their ends lie 7 bases apart. From its cysteine to its phenylalanine, the CDR3 spans 14 amino acids. Left in the record is the CDR3 DNA by itself, 42 bases read in frame from the first base. The germline V gene specifies SGDLS as CDR1 and YYNGEE as CDR2. With all but the CDR3 taken from the reference TRBV9 and TRBJ1-1 genes, the full variable domain is: DSGVTQTPKHLITATGQRVTLRCSPRSGDLSVYWYQQSLDQGLQFLIQYYNGEERAKGNILERFSAQQFPDLHSELNLSSLELGDSALYFCASSVEAWNTEAFFGQGTRLTVV.